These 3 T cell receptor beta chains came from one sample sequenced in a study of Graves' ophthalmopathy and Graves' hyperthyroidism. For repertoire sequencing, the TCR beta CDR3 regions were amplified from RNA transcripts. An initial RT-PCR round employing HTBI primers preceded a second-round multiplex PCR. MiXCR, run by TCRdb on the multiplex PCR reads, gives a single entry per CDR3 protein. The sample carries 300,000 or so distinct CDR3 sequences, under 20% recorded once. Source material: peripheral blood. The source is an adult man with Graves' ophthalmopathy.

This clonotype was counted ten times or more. The CDR3: CSARTGGYEQYF. The CDR3, as DNA: TGCAGTGCTAGGACAGGGGGTTACGAGCAGTACTTC. The V gene is TRBV20-1, the J gene TRBJ2-7; the match to TRBD1 covers 9 bases. The CDR3 totals 12 residues. Trimming at V came to 3 bases and at J to 4 bases, leaving 1 base not matched to a gene. Germline CDR1 DFQATT, CDR2 SNEGSKA (reference sequence).

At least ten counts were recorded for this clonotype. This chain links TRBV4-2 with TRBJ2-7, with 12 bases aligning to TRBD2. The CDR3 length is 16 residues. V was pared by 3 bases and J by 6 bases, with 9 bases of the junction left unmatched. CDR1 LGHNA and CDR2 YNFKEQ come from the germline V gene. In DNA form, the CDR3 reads TGTGCCAGCAGCCAGGCTAGCGGGAGGGCCCAGGGCGAGCAGTACTTC. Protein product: CASSQASGRAQGEQYF.

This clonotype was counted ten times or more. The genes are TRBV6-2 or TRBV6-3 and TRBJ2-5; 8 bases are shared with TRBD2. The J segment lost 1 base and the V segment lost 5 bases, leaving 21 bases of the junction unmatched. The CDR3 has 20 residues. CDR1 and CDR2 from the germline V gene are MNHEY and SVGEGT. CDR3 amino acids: CASSQNHVAGSKPPQETQYF. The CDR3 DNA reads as TGTGCCAGCAGTCAGAATCATGTAGCGGGATCCAAACCCCCCCAAGAGACCCAGTACTTC.